This is a list of T cell receptor beta chains from one sample in a study of blood T cell repertoires in COVID-19. Profiled with immunoSEQ multiplex PCR; TCRdb holds only in-frame clones, not every one. This sample has 350,000 to 450,000 clones, with 87% found just once. The sequencing input was peripheral blood. All receptors derive from a woman aged 55-69 years with COVID-19, enrolled during active disease. Both conserved end residues are part of each CDR3.

CASSLRDLPYEQYF	TRBV7-9
CATREGPYEQYF	TRBV3-1/TRBV3-2
CATSALPGTAPNTGELFF	TRBV24-1
CASSLLGQAYEQYF	TRBV5-4
CASSYDTGRGEAFF	TRBV6-5
CASSFGRGSSYEQYF	TRBV5-5
CASSKQGADTQYF	TRBV3-1/TRBV3-2
CASSPGQGAYTEAFF	TRBV6-6
CASSLAGTGRGTEAFF	TRBV7-9
CASEPGLNYGYTF	TRBV6-6
CASSPGGLETQYF	TRBV9
CASSLAGANNEQFF	TRBV7-3